Following are 18 T cell receptor beta chains from one sample sequenced in a study of blood T cells in healthy people across ages. A sample-barcoded 5' primer and a J-beta primer mix were used in a second PCR of about 7 to 12 cycles. TCRdb reprocessed the 5' RACE reads with MiXCR, giving one entry per CDR3 protein. Among 600,000 to 1,000,000 distinct CDR3 sequences, roughly 25% were seen once, and the ten largest hold approximately 4%. The data also belong to a second study, concerning T cells of mothers and their children.

Material for sequencing was blood. The origin of the receptors is a boy under 18 in good health.

The DNA of the CDR3 is TGTGCCAGCAGCCTGGGGGACTCCCCGTACCAAGAGACCCAGTACTTC. As protein: CASSLGDSPYQETQYF. This chain links TRBV7-2 with TRBJ2-5; tentatively, D is TRBD2 (6 bases). Germline V lookup: CDR1 SGHTA, CDR2 FQGNSA. The CDR3 spans 16 residues. Trimming removed 5 bases at V and 0 bases at J, with 16 bases between.

The chain employs TRBV6-5 and TRBJ2-5; no reliable D call. The CDR3 covers 14 residues. Trimming cost V 2 bases and J 4 bases, with 11 bases left between them. In germline, CDR1 is MNHEY, CDR2 SVGAGI. As DNA, the CDR3 is TGTGCCAGCAGTTACGCAGGCTGGGCAGAGACCCAGTACTTC. Amino acids: CASSYAGWAETQYF.

This clonotype was observed a few times. The genes are TRBV5-1 and TRBJ2-3, with 7 positions matching TRBD2. Losses at the gene ends were 0 bases for V and 3 bases for J; bases not matched to a gene: 7. Germline lookup yields CDR1 SGHRS and CDR2 YFSETQ. This CDR3 comprises 16 residues. The CDR3 DNA follows: TGCGCCAGCAGCTTGGACGGCGGGGGAAGGACAGATACGCAGTATTTT. Translating it yields CASSLDGGGRTDTQYF.

This chain connects TRBV14 to TRBJ2-7; 8 nucleotides align to TRBD1. The V gene end was trimmed by 4 bases and the J gene end by 6 bases; junction bases not matched to a gene: 8. The CDR3 has 14 residues. CDR1 is SGHDN and CDR2 is FVKESK in the germline V gene. CDR3 sequence (DNA): TGTGCCAGCAGCCCTAGTAGGACAGGGACCGAGCAGTACTTC. Its protein is CASSPSRTGTEQYF.

This clonotype turned up a few times. The rearrangement links TRBV7-9 to TRBJ2-5; 11 positions match TRBD2. After removal of 2 bases from V and 0 bases from J, the junction contained 2 bases not matched to a gene. This CDR3 has 16 residues. In germline, CDR1 is SEHNR, CDR2 FQNEAQ (reference sequence). DNA for the CDR3: TGTGCCAGCAGCTTACCTAGCGGGGGGTACCAAGAGACCCAGTACTTC. Amino acid sequence: CASSLPSGGYQETQYF.

The sample holds a few counts of this clonotype. The rearrangement links TRBV6-5 to TRBJ1-4; 10 nucleotides agree with TRBD1. CDR3 size: 13 residues. The germline V gene encodes CDR1 MNHEY and CDR2 SVGAGI. V lost 11 bases and J lost 10; bases outside the gene matches: 10. This CDR3 reads CASRGQGMGKLFF. For the CDR3, the DNA is TGTGCCTCGAGGGGACAGGGGATGGGAAAACTGTTTTTT.

This clonotype was found a few times. J is TRBJ1-3 and V is TRBV7-8; D not resolved. V lost 2 bases and J lost 4, with 12 bases in between. The CDR3 length is 15 residues. CDR1 and CDR2 (germline): SGHVS, FQNEAQ. This CDR3 reads CASSLHPRSGNTIYF. The CDR3 nucleotides read TGTGCCAGCAGCTTACACCCTAGGTCCGGAAACACCATATATTTT.

This clonotype was found many times. The gene calls are TRBV2 and TRBJ1-6; D remains ambiguous. The ends were cut back, 4 bases at V and 8 bases at J, with 9 bases in the middle. In germline, CDR1 is SNHLY, CDR2 FYNNEI. The length of the CDR3 is 13 residues. The CDR3 region has the DNA TGTGCCAGCAGTGTGGAAGTTGATTCACCCCTCCACTTT. Translating it yields CASSVEVDSPLHF.

The rearrangement links TRBV29-1 to TRBJ2-7, with 7 positions matching TRBD1. CDR3 length: 14 amino acids. In germline, CDR1 is SQVTM, CDR2 ANQGSEA. After removal of 6 bases from V and 0 bases from J, the junction contained 8 bases not matched to a gene. CDR3 in DNA: TGCAGCGTGCGACAGGGCCTATCCTCCTACGAGCAGTACTTC. Translating gives CSVRQGLSSYEQYF.

This clonotype was seen a handful of times. The CDR3 coding sequence is TGCAGCGCCCCTTGGGTCGACTATTCCACAAGCACAGATACGCAGTATTTT. It translates to CSAPWVDYSTSTDTQYF. The rearrangement joins TRBV29-1 to TRBJ2-3, with a tentative D call TRBD2 (5 bases). This CDR3 spans 17 amino acids. Germline V gene lookup returns CDR1 SQVTM and CDR2 ANQGSEA. Trimming shortened V by 7 bases and J by 0 bases, and 23 bases separated the two germline ends.

The V gene is TRBV21-1, the J gene TRBJ1-1; TRBD1, the table's D call, was not compared with the DNA. TRBV21-1 counts as a pseudogene. There are 18 residues in the CDR3. CDR3 sequence: CASSKWCPGHRMNTEAFF. CDR3 bases: TGTGCCAGCAGCAAATGGTGTCCAGGGCACCGGATGAACACTGAAGCTTTCTTT.

The sample holds a few counts of this clonotype. V is TRBV4-3 and J is TRBJ2-5; the D is unclear. The V and J ends lost 0 bases and 4 bases respectively, with 18 bases between them. The length of the CDR3 is 17 residues. Germline-derived CDR1 and CDR2 are LGHNA and YSLEER. CDR3 in amino acids: CASSQDRFALESETQYF. DNA for the CDR3: TGCGCCAGCAGCCAAGATCGGTTCGCCTTAGAATCAGAGACCCAGTACTTC.

V is TRBV7-2 and J is TRBJ1-5; the match to TRBD1 covers 7 bases. Germline loops: CDR1 SGHTA, CDR2 FQGNSA. The CDR3 totals 15 residues. The J segment lost 1 base and the V segment lost 5 bases, leaving 5 bases of the junction unmatched. The CDR3 protein is CASSQGGKSNQPQHF. Here the CDR3 DNA reads TGTGCCAGCAGCCAGGGGGGGAAAAGCAATCAGCCCCAGCATTTT.

This clonotype appeared a few times. CDR3: CSGRELGGYTF. The CDR3 region has the DNA TGCAGCGGACGTGAATTGGGTGGCTACACCTTC. The V call is TRBV29-1, the J call TRBJ1-2; unclear D gene. The CDR3 extends over 11 amino acids. Per germline, CDR1 SQVTM and CDR2 ANQGSEA. Trimming left V 7 bases short and J 7 bases short, with 13 bases between. The whole variable domain, filled in from reference TRBV29-1 and TRBJ1-2, reads SAVISQKPSRDICQRGTSLTIQCQVDSQVTMMFWYRQQPGQSLTLIATANQGSEATYESGFVIDKFPISRPNLTFSTLTVSNMSPEDSSIYLCSGRELGGYTFGSGTRLTVV.

This chain links TRBV28 with TRBJ2-3, with a possible D match to TRBD2 (6 bases). The ends were cut back, 4 bases at V and 4 bases at J, with 15 bases in the middle. Germline CDR1 MDHEN, CDR2 SYDVKM. CDR3 length: 15 residues. The CDR3 coding sequence is TGTGCCAGCAGTTGGTCCCGGGCGGGGTCAGATACGCAGTATTTT. Translated: CASSWSRAGSDTQYF.

This rearrangement joins TRBV4-3 to TRBJ2-5; 8 bases are shared with TRBD1. The CDR3 runs to 15 residues. J gave up 4 bases and V 4 bases, and 8 bases lay outside the gene matches. Germline CDR1 reads LGHNA; CDR2 reads YSLEER. CDR3 DNA sequence: TGCGCCAGCAGCCCTAGGACAGGGCTGTCAGAGACCCAGTACTTC. Translated, it gives CASSPRTGLSETQYF.

This clonotype has a handful of counts. This rearrangement joins TRBV21-1 to TRBJ2-5; the table gives TRBD1 as D, unverified against the DNA. TRBV21-1 is reported as a pseudogene. The CDR3 contains 15 residues. The CDR3 DNA reads as TGTGCCAGCAGCAGGCTTCCGACAGGCACCGAGACCCAGTACTTC. Translation: CASSRLPTGTETQYF.

This clonotype appeared a few times. The chain recombines TRBV12-3 or TRBV12-4 with TRBJ1-2; 10 bases line up with TRBD1. The CDR3 length is 14 residues. The J segment lost 8 bases and the V segment lost 4 bases, leaving 7 bases of the junction unmatched. CDR3 protein: CASSSPDRGAGYTF. DNA for the CDR3: TGTGCCAGCAGTTCCCCGGACAGGGGGGCCGGCTACACCTTC.